Included here is one T cell receptor (beta chain) sequence, with context. Its antigen is undetermined. Per the germline V gene, CDR1 is LGHDT and CDR2 is YNNKEL (reference sequence). The CDR3 covers 16 residues. With 3 bases clipped from V and 7 bases from J, the junction kept 9 bases outside the gene matches. Generated by immunoSEQ multiplex PCR, the TCRdb table keeps only in-frame clones and is missing some. The table has tens of thousands of clones, around 76% seen once. These data come from a study of vaccination effects on CD4 cells after COVID-19. Overall study context: Two-dose BNT162b2 or mRNA-1273 vaccination was given to participants.

ViraFEST used viral peptide pools to expand antigen-specific CD4+ T cells before sequencing. It was after nine to ten days of culture that CD4+ T cells were isolated. Vaccinated recipients, who were negative for nucleocapsid antibodies, had no history of SARS-CoV-2 infection. The sequence came from a human donor who received a COVID-19 vaccine. The rearrangement links TRBV3-1 (or the pseudogene TRBV3-2) to TRBJ1-5; 10 nucleotides agree with TRBD1. The input for sequencing was CD4+ T cells from PBMCs cultured with SARS-CoV-2 spike peptides, taken before COVID-19 vaccination. CDR3 in amino acids: CASSHAGTGDFQPQHF. For the CDR3, the DNA is TGTGCCAGCAGCCATGCCGGGACAGGGGATTTCCAGCCCCAGCATTTT.